This T cell receptor (beta chain) was documented in a study of blood T cell repertoires in COVID-19. Study context: Both acute and convalescent COVID-19 samples were obtained from the United States, Italy and Spain. T cells, B-cell-depleted T cells, or PBMCs provided the cDNA or gDNA that served as material.

Authors' methods: Counts of nucleated cells, estimated from reference gene primer amplification, were obtained. Using immunoSEQ multiplex PCR, the repertoire was profiled, and TCRdb retains in-frame clones only, with some absent. That table furnishes V, J and clone size, whereas the DNA furnished D and trimming. Here the sample spans 150,000 to 200,000 clones, roughly 91% being singletons. The specimen was peripheral blood. This TCR derives from a woman aged 45-65 years with acute or convalescent COVID-19.

Written as DNA, the CDR3 is TGTGCCAGCAAAGAGGCTAACTATGGCTACACCTTC. This sequence encodes CASKEANYGYTF. This sequence joins TRBV25-1 and TRBJ1-2, with D unclear. The V end lost 7 bases, the J end lost 0 bases, and 6 bases lay between the germline ends. CDR1 and CDR2 from the germline V gene are MGHDK and SYGVNS. The CDR3 runs to 12 residues.